This entry describes one TCR beta chain. This CDR3 has 16 residues. CDR1 and CDR2 from the germline V gene are MDHEN and SYDVKM. The J segment lost 0 bases and the V segment lost 3 bases, leaving 5 bases of the junction unmatched. This sample is drawn from a study of blood T cell repertoires in COVID-19. Profiling relied on immunoSEQ multiplex PCR, and the TCRdb table lists in-frame clones only, not all of them. The repertoire holds approximately 91,000 clones, with roughly nine tenths as singletons. This clonotype was obtained from a man aged 70 or older with acute or convalescent COVID-19. Sequenced input: peripheral blood. The J gene is TRBJ1-5, the V gene TRBV28, with 7 bases lining up with TRBD1. CDR3 in amino acids: CASSFYPGGSNQPQHF. DNA of the CDR3: TGTGCCAGCAGTTTTTACCCAGGGGGTAGCAATCAGCCCCAGCATTTT.